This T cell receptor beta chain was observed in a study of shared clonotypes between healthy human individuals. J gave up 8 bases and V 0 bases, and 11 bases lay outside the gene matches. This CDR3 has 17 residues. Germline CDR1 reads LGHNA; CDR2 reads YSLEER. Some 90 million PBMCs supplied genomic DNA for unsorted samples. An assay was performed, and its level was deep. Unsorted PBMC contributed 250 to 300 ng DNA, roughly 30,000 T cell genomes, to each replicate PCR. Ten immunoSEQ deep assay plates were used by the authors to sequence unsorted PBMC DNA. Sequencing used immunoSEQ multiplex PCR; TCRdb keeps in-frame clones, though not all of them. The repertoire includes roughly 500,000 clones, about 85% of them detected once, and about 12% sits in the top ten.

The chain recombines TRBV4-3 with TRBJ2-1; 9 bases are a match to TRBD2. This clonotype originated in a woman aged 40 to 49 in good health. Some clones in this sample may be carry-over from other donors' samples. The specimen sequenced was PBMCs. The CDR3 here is CASSQDEKGLAVHEQFF. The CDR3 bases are TGCGCCAGCAGCCAAGATGAAAAGGGACTAGCAGTGCATGAGCAGTTCTTC.